This TCR beta chain emerged from a study of Graves' ophthalmopathy and Graves' hyperthyroidism. Study results and limitations: Blood repertoires reportedly contained most expanded thyroid clonotypes above 0.001 frequency.

Transcripts of RNA were the source for amplifying TCR beta CDR3 regions. HTBI primers served in a first-round RT-PCR, which a second-round multiplex PCR followed. A single record per CDR3 protein comes from TCRdb applying MiXCR to the multiplex PCR reads. The profile shows hundreds of thousands of distinct CDR3 sequences, roughly 39% of them singletons. This clonotype was recorded many times. The antigen remains unidentified. Germline V gene sequence: CDR1 SEHNR, CDR2 FQNEAQ (reference sequence). This CDR3 spans 14 amino acids. Trimming removed 0 bases at V and 8 bases at J, with 13 bases between. Sample: peripheral blood. V and J are TRBV7-9 and TRBJ1-2; no firm D call. This sequence was found in an adult man with Graves' ophthalmopathy. The CDR3 reads CASSLASGLEGYTF. CDR3 DNA sequence: TGTGCCAGCAGCTTAGCGTCGGGTCTTGAGGGCTACACCTTC.